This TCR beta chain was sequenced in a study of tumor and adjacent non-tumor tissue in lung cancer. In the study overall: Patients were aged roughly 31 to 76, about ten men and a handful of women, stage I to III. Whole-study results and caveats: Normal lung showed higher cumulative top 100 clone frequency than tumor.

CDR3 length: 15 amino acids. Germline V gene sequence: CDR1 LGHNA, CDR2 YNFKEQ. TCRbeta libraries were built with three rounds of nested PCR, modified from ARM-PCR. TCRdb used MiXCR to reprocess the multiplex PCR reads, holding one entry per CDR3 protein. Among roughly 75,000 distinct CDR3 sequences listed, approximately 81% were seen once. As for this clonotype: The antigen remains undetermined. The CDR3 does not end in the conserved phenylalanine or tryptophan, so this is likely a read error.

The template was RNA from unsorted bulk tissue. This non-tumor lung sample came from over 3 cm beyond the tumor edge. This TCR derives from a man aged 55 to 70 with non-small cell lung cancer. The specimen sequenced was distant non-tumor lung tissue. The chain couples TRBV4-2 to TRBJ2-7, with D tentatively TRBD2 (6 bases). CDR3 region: CASSQDSGVPYEQYL. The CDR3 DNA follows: TGTGCCAGTAGCCAAGATTCGGGAGTCCCCTACGAGCAGTACCTC.